The 9 T cell receptor beta chains given below trace back to one sample, sequenced in a study of CD8 T cells in ankylosing spondylitis (dated by TCRdb to 2016 to 2017). Library generation was performed with 5' RACE. TCRdb shows the sequencer as Illumina HiSeq 2500. In-frame beta chains were kept once TCRdb had trimmed the public reads at Q25 with fastp and called clones with MiXCR. Each entry merges the rows of one CDR3 protein and shows their most common DNA and genes. Counted in this sample were roughly 280,000 distinct CDR3 sequences; around 18% of them appeared once. The leading ten clones occupy 7.8% of the sample. The material sequenced was blood, either unsorted or a sorted T cell fraction (not recorded which). Receptors were obtained from a male donor with ankylosing spondylitis or in good health (not recorded which).

The sample holds a few counts of this clonotype. The gene calls are TRBV6-5 and TRBJ2-7; 8 nucleotides agree with TRBD2. V shed 4 bases, J shed 2 bases, and the junction held 4 bases outside the gene matches. The CDR3 spans 14 residues. Germline V gene data show CDR1 as MNHEY and CDR2 as SVGAGI. The CDR3 loop reads CASSLSSGAYEQYV. CDR3 DNA: TGTGCCAGCAGTTTGAGTAGCGGGGCCTACGAGCAGTACGTC.

This clonotype showed up just a few times. The chain has TRBV28 and TRBJ1-5; 8 bases align to TRBD1. The V and J ends lost 6 bases and 5 bases, in that order; junction bases with no gene match: 6. CDR3 length: 14 amino acids. The V gene's germline CDR1 is MDHEN and CDR2 SYDVKM. CDR3: CASRPTGGYQPQHF. Here the CDR3 DNA reads TGTGCCAGCAGACCTACAGGGGGGTATCAGCCCCAGCATTTT.

In its sample, this clonotype was seen a few times. This chain joins TRBV27 and TRBJ2-3; D is possibly TRBD2 (6 bases). Germline V CDR1 and CDR2: MNHEY, SMNVEV (reference sequence). V was shortened by 5 bases and J by 1 base, with 16 bases between the two germline ends. This CDR3 has 16 amino acids. The CDR3 sequence: CASSPLGRTGTDTQYF. CDR3 coding DNA: TGTGCCAGCAGTCCGCTGGGGAGGACCGGCACAGATACGCAGTATTTT.

This clonotype was picked up a small number of times. J is TRBJ2-7 and V is TRBV12-3 or TRBV12-4; 8 nucleotides align to TRBD1. The CDR3 is 13 residues long. Trimming cost V 5 bases and J 7 bases; bases outside gene matches: 7. The CDR3 reads CASSPDRGGEQYV. Written as DNA, the CDR3 is TGTGCCAGCAGTCCCGACAGGGGCGGGGAGCAGTACGTC.

The CDR3 coding sequence is TGTGCCACCAGCAGGGAGAGAGGGTACGAGCAGTACGTC. It is translated as CATSRERGYEQYV. This sequence joins TRBV15 and TRBJ2-7, with D possibly being TRBD2 (5 bases). Germline V lookup: CDR1 LNHNV, CDR2 YYDKDF (reference sequence). The CDR3 has 13 residues. Trimming cost V 3 bases and J 4 bases, with 10 bases left between them.

In this sample, this clonotype turned up a few times. This chain connects TRBV3-1 to TRBJ2-3; tentative D call: TRBD2 (5 bases). The V end lost 4 bases, the J end lost 3 bases, and 17 bases lay between the germline ends. The CDR3 is made up of 16 amino acids. The V gene's germline CDR1 is LGHDT and CDR2 YNNKEL (reference sequence). The CDR3 loop reads CASSPSATPGTDTQYF. The DNA of the CDR3 is TGTGCCAGCAGCCCCTCTGCGACCCCGGGGACAGATACGCAGTATTTT.

This clonotype was observed a handful of times. This sequence joins TRBV12-3 or TRBV12-4 and TRBJ1-5; TRBD1 aligns across 8 bases. The CDR3 is made up of 15 amino acids. V lost 7 bases and J lost 4; bases outside the gene matches: 9. CDR3 region: CASNNYGTGNQPQHF. CDR3 nucleotides: TGTGCCAGCAATAACTACGGGACAGGAAATCAGCCCCAGCATTTT.

This clonotype has a handful of counts. The CDR3 nucleotides read TGCGCCAGCAGCTGGGAGCGCGAGACCCAGTACTTC. Amino acids: CASSWERETQYF. The V call is TRBV5-1, the J call TRBJ2-5; D may be TRBD2 (5 bases). Trimming shortened V by 3 bases and J by 5 bases, and 8 bases separated the two germline ends. This CDR3 has 12 amino acids. CDR1 is SGHRS, CDR2 YFSETQ, per germline.

The chain uses TRBV14 and TRBJ1-1; no clear D. The CDR3 contains 13 residues. V was pared by 4 bases and J by 7 bases, with 13 bases between. The germline CDR1 and CDR2 sequences are SGHDN and FVKESK. The CDR3 DNA sequence: TGTGCCAGCAGCCCCCGAAGCCGTATTGAAGCTTTCTTT. Protein: CASSPRSRIEAFF. The full variable domain, in which reference TRBV14 and TRBJ1-1 provide the parts outside the CDR3, is EAGVTQFPSHSVIEKGQTVTLRCDPISGHDNLYWYRRVMGKEIKFLLHFVKESKQDESGMPNNRFLAERTGGTYSTLKVQPAELEDSGVYFCASSPRSRIEAFFGQGTRLTVV.